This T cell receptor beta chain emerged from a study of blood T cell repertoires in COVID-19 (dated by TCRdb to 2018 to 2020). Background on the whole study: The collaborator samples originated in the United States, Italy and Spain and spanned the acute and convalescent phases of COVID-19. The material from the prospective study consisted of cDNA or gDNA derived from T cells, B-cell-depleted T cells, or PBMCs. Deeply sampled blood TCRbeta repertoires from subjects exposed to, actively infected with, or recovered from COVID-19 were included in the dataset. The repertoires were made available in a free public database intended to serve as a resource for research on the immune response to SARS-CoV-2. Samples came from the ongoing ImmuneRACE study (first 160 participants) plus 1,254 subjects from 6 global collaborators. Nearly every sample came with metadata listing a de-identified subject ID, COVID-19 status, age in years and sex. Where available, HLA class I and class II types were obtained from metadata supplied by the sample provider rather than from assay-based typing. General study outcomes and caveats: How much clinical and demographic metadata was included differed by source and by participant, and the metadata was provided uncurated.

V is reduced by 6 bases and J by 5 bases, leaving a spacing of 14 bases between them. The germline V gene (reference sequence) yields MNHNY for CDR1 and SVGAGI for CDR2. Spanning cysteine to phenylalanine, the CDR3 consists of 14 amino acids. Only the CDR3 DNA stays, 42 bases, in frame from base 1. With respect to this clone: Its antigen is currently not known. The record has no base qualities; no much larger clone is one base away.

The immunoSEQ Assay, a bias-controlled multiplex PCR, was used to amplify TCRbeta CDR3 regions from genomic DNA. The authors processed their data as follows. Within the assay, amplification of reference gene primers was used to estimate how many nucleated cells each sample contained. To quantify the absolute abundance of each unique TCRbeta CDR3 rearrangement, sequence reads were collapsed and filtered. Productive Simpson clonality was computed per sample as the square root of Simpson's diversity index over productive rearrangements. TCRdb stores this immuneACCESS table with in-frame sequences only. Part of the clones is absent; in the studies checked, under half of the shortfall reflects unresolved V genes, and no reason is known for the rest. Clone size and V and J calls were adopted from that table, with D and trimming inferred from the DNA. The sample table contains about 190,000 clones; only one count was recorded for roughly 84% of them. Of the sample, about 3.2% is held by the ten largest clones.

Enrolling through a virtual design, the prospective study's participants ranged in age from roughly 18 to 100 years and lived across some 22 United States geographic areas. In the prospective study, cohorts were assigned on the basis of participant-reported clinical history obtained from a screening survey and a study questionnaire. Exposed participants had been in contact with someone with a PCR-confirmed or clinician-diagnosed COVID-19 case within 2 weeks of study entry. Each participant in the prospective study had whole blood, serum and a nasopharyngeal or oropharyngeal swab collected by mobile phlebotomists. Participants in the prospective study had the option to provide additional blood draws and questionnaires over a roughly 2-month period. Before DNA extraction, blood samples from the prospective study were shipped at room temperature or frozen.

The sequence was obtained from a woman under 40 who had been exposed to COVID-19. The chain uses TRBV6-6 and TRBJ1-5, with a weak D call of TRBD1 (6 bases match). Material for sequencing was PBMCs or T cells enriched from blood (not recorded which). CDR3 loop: CASRNLEGDQPQHF. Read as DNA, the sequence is TGTGCCAGCAGAAACCTCGAGGGGGATCAGCCCCAGCATTTT.